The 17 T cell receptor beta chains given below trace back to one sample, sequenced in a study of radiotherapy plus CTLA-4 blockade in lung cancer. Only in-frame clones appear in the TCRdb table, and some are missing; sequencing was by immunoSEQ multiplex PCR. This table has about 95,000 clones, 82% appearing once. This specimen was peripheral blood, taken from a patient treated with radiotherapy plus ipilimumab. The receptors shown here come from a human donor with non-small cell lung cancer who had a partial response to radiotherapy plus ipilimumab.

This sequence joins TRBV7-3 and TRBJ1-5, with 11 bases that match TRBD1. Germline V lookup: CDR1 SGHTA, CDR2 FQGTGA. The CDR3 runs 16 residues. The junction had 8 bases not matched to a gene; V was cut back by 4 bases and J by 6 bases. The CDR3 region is CASSYTGQGASQPQHF. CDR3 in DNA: TGTGCCAGCAGCTATACTGGACAGGGGGCAAGTCAGCCCCAGCATTTT.

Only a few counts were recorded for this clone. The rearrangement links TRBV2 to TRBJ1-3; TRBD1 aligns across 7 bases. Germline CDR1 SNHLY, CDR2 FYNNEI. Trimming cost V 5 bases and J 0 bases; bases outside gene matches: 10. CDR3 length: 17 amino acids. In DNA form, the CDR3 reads TGTGCCAGCAGTATGAATGGGGGACAGCTCTCTGGAAACACCATATATTTT. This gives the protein CASSMNGGQLSGNTIYF.

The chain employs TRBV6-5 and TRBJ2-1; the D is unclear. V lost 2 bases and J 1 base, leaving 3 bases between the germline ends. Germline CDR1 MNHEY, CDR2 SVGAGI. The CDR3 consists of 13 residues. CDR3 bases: TGTGCCAGCAGTTACCAATCCTACAATGAGCAGTTCTTC. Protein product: CASSYQSYNEQFF.

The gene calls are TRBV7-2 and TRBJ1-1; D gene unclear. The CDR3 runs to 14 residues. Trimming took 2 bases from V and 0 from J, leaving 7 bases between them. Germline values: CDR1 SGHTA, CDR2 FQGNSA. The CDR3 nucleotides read TGTGCCAGCAGCTTACGGTCCCTGAACACTGAAGCTTTCTTT. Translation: CASSLRSLNTEAFF.

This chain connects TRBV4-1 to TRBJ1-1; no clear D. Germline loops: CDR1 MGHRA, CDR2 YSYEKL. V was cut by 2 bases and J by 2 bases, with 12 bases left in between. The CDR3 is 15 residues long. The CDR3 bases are TGCGCCAGCAGCCAATTCCTACAGCCTAACACTGAAGCTTTCTTT. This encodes CASSQFLQPNTEAFF.

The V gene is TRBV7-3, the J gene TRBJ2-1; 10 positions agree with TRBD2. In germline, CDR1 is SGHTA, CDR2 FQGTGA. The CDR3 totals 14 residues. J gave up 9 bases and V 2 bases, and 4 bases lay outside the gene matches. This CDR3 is CASSLLAGASEQFF. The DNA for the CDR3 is TGTGCCAGCAGCTTACTAGCGGGAGCATCTGAGCAGTTCTTC.

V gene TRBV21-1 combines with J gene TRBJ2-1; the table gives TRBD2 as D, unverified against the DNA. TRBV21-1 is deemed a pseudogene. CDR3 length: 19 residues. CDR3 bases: TGTGCCAGCAGCAAAGGCGGTGGGGGAAAGCGGGCCTCTTACAATGAGCAGTTCTTC. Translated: CASSKGGGGKRASYNEQFF.

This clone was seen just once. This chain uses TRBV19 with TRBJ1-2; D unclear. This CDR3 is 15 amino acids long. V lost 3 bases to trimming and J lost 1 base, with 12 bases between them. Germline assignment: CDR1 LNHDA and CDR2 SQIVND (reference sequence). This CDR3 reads CASSIWGDGNYGYTF. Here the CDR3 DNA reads TGTGCCAGTAGTATTTGGGGAGATGGTAACTATGGCTACACCTTC. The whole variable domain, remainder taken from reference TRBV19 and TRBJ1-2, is DGGITQSPKYLFRKEGQNVTLSCEQNLNHDAMYWYRQDPGQGLRLIYYSQIVNDFQKGDIAEGYSVSREKKESFPLTVTSAQKNPTAFYLCASSIWGDGNYGYTFGSGTRLTVV.

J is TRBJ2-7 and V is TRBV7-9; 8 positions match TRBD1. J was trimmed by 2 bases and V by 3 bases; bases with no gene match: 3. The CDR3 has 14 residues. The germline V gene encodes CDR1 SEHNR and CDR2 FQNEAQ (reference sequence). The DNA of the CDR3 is TGTGCCAGCAGCTTCGGGACAGGTGCCTACGAGCAGTACTTC. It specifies CASSFGTGAYEQYF.

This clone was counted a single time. The CDR3 DNA reads TGTGCCAGCAGCCTAGGGACAGGGAGGTCCTACGAGCAGTACTTC. This translates into CASSLGTGRSYEQYF. The chain carries TRBV7-2 and TRBJ2-7, with TRBD1 matching over 9 bases. CDR3 size: 15 residues. The V segment lost 5 bases and the J segment 1 base; nucleotides outside the gene matches: 6. Germline V CDR1 and CDR2: SGHTA, FQGNSA.

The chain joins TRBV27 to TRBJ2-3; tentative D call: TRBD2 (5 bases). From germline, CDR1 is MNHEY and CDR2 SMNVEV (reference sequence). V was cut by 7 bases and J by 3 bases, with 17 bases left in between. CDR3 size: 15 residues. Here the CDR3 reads CASIPLRAATDTQYF. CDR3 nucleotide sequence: TGTGCCAGCATTCCTCTGAGGGCCGCGACAGATACGCAGTATTTT.

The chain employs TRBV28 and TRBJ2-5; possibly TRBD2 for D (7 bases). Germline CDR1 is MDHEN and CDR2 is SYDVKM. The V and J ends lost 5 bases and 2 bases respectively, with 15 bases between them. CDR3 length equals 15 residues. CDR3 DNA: TGTGCCAGCAGTCCCGGGGGGCCCTATCAAGAGACCCAGTACTTC. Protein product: CASSPGGPYQETQYF.

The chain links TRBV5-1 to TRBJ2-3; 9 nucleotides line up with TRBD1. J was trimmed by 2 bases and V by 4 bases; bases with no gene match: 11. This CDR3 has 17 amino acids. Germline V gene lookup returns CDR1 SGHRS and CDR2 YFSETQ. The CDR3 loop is CASSPPTGTGYTDTQYF. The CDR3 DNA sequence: TGCGCCAGCAGCCCCCCGACGGGGACAGGGTACACAGATACGCAGTATTTT.

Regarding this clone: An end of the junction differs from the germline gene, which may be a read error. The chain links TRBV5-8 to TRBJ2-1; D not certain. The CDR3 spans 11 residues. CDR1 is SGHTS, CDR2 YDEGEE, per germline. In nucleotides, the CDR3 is TGTGCCAGCAGCTTGGTGGCCCTTTACGTCTTC. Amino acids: CASSLVALYVF.

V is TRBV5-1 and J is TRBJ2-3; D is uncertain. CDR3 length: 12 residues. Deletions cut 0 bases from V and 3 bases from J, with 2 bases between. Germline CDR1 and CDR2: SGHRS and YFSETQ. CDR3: CASSLATDTQYF. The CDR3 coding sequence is TGCGCCAGCAGCTTGGCAACAGATACGCAGTATTTT. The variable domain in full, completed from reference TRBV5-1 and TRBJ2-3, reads KAGVTQTPRYLIKTRGQQVTLSCSPISGHRSVSWYQQTPGQGLQFLFEYFSETQRNKGNFPGRFSGRQFSNSRSEMNVSTLELGDSALYLCASSLATDTQYFGPGTRLTVL.

This CDR3 is CASSLGRGSLYTEAFF. For the CDR3, the DNA is TGCGCCAGCAGCTTGGGTCGCGGAAGTTTGTACACTGAAGCTTTCTTT. The chain uses TRBV5-1 and TRBJ1-1; D is ambiguous. The germline CDR1 and CDR2 sequences are SGHRS and YFSETQ. This CDR3 has 16 amino acids. The V end was cut by 0 bases, the J end by 3 bases, with 15 bases between.

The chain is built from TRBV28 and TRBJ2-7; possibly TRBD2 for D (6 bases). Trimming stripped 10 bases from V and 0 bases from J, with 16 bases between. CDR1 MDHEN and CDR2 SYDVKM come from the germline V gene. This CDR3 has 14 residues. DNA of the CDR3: TGTGCCATCGTCCGGGACGGGAGCTCCTACGAGCAGTACTTC. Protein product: CAIVRDGSSYEQYF.